A selection of T cell receptor beta chains follows, all from one sample in a study of neoadjuvant anti-PD-1 for oral cavity cancer. Generated by immunoSEQ multiplex PCR, the TCRdb table keeps only in-frame clones and is missing some. The sample carries roughly 60,000 clones, roughly three quarters recorded once. Source: PBMCs, taken before nivolumab (anti-PD-1) treatment. These receptors were collected from a person aged 35 to 85 with oral cavity squamous cell carcinoma. Each CDR3 is given with its conserved first and last residue. A D gene is named only where the DNA matches it firmly. For some rows the clone size is stated as once, few or many, or as a class when expanded; others skip it.

TRBJ2-1	.	TRBV27	.	TGTGCCAGCGGAAAGGGCGGACTCAATGAGCAGTTCTTC	CASGKGGLNEQFF
TRBJ1-1	.	TRBV10-2	.	TGCGCCAGCTCTAATCCCCCTGGGGCTGAAGCTTTCTTT	CASSNPPGAEAFF
TRBJ1-2	.	TRBV5-1	.	TGCGCCAGCAGCTTGGGGGATCGGGGCTACACCTTC	CASSLGDRGYTF
TRBJ2-3	.	TRBV6-6	TRBD1	TGTGCCAGCAGATTCGGACAGGGACTCAGGGCGGATACGCAGTATTTT	CASRFGQGLRADTQYF
TRBJ2-2	.	TRBV11-2	.	TGTGCCAGCAGCCAGGGCCACAGGAACACCGGGGAGCTGTTTTTT	CASSQGHRNTGELFF
TRBJ2-3	.	TRBV6-5	TRBD2	TGTGCCAGCAAAGCGGGGGGCACCACAGATACGCAGTATTTT	CASKAGGTTDTQYF
TRBJ1-4	.	TRBV5-5	.	TGTGCCAGCAGTTTACGACCTACTAATGAAAAACTGTTTTTT	CASSLRPTNEKLFF
TRBJ1-5	.	TRBV7-6	TRBD1	TGTGCCAGCAGCTTAGACAGGGGTCAGCCCCAGCATTTT	CASSLDRGQPQHF
TRBJ1-5	.	TRBV5-6	.	TGTGCCAGCAGCCGAGGGTACCAGGGACGGAATCAGCCCCAGCATTTT	CASSRGYQGRNQPQHF
TRBJ1-2	few	TRBV29-1	.	TGCAGCGCGTCCCAGACTAACTATGGCTACACCTTC	CSASQTNYGYTF
TRBJ1-1	.	TRBV7-3	.	TGTGCCAGCAGCCCCGCAGTGAACACTGAAGCTTTCTTT	CASSPAVNTEAFF
TRBJ1-4	.	TRBV11-2	.	TGTGCCAGCAGCTTAGGTCACGGGGATAAACTGTTTTTT	CASSLGHGDKLFF
TRBJ2-1	.	TRBV7-9	.	TGTGCCAGCAGCTTGGTCCGGCGGGAAGGGAATGAGCAGTTCTTC	CASSLVRREGNEQFF
TRBJ1-4	few	TRBV7-2	.	TGTGCCAGCAGCTCACAGGGTCGGGAAAAACTGTTTTTT	CASSSQGREKLFF
TRBJ1-2	.	TRBV7-9	.	TGTGCCAGCAGCTTAGACTACCGGCAAGGCTACACCTTC	CASSLDYRQGYTF
TRBJ2-7	many	TRBV5-1	.	TGCGCCAGCAGCACGGGGGACACCAGCATAACCTACGAGCAGTACTTC	CASSTGDTSITYEQYF
TRBJ1-2	.	TRBV27	.	TGTGCCAGCACTACCAGGCAGGTAGATGGCTACACCTTC	CASTTRQVDGYTF
TRBJ1-1	.	TRBV9	TRBD1	TGTGCCAGCAGCCCGACAGGGGGCGGTACTGAAGCTTTCTTT	CASSPTGGGTEAFF
TRBJ2-7	.	TRBV6-1	.	TGTGCCAGCAGTGAAGGTCTCTGGGGACCGGGTTACGAGCAGTACTTC	CASSEGLWGPGYEQYF
TRBJ2-3	.	TRBV6-1	.	TGTGCCAGCAGTGAACGTCAGGGCGGTAGCACAGATACGCAGTATTTT	CASSERQGGSTDTQYF
TRBJ2-7	.	TRBV27	.	TGTGCCAGCCGCATCCCCGGCAGGGGAAGGTACGAGCAGTACTTC	CASRIPGRGRYEQYF
TRBJ2-7	.	TRBV28	TRBD1	TGTGCCAGCAGTCCGGGACAGGGGGCGCGAGAGCAGTACTTC	CASSPGQGAREQYF
TRBJ2-2	.	TRBV2	TRBD2	TGTGCCAGCAGGGCGATCGGCGGGAGTGGTACCGGGGAGCTGTTTTTT	CASRAIGGSGTGELFF
TRBJ2-3	.	TRBV5-1	.	TGCGCCAGCAGCCCTGGAACAGATACGCAGTATTTT	CASSPGTDTQYF
TRBJ2-2	.	TRBV5-6	TRBD1	TGTGCCAGCAGCTTAGGGGGCTTCACCGGGGAGCTGTTTTTT	CASSLGGFTGELFF
TRBJ1-1	.	TRBV7-8	TRBD1	TGTGCCAGCAGCTTGCCGACAGGGCAGAACACTGAAGCTTTCTTT	CASSLPTGQNTEAFF
TRBJ1-2	few	TRBV28	.	TGTGCCAGCAGTCAGACGGACTATGGCTACACCTTC	CASSQTDYGYTF
TRBJ2-5	once	TRBV6-1	TRBD2	TGTGCCAGCAGGACTAGCGCCCACCAAGAGACCCAGTACTTC	CASRTSAHQETQYF
TRBJ1-6	.	TRBV7-8	.	TGTGCCAGCAGCTTAGGGCCCCAGGCTGATTCACCCCTCCACTTT	CASSLGPQADSPLHF
TRBJ1-2	.	TRBV25-1	.	TGTGCCAGCAGTGGTACTAGAAGCACGCGGTATGGCTACACCTTC	CASSGTRSTRYGYTF
TRBJ2-7	.	TRBV18	TRBD2	TGTGCCAGCTCACCAACCGGGACTAAGGGATACGAGCAGTACTTC	CASSPTGTKGYEQYF
TRBJ1-1	few	TRBV18	.	TGTGCCAGCTCAATGAAGCAGAACACTGAAGCTTTCTTT	CASSMKQNTEAFF
TRBJ2-7	.	TRBV28	TRBD1	TGTGCCAGCAGAGGACAGGGGGCTAGGGAGCAGTACTTC	CASRGQGAREQYF
TRBJ1-6	.	TRBV19	.	TGTGCCAGTAGTCAATTCGGGACACCCAGCTCCTATAATTCACCCCTCCACTTT	CASSQFGTPSSYNSPLHF
TRBJ1-2	few	TRBV7-9	TRBD1	TGTGCCAGCAGCCGACAGGGGGATGGCTACACCTTC	CASSRQGDGYTF
TRBJ2-7	.	TRBV27	TRBD2	TGTGCCAGCAGTATCCGGACTAGCGGATCCTACGAGCAGTACTTC	CASSIRTSGSYEQYF
TRBJ1-5	.	TRBV5-1	.	TGCGCCAGCAGCTTGGAAGGGCGCAATCAGCCCCAGCATTTT	CASSLEGRNQPQHF
TRBJ2-7	.	TRBV28	.	TGTGCCAGCAGTGTACGGGGGATTGGCAGGCGATCCTACGAGCAGTACTTC	CASSVRGIGRRSYEQYF
TRBJ1-5	once	TRBV4-1	TRBD1	TGCGCCAGCAGCCAAGATCCGCAGGGGGGACAACCTCAGCCCCAGCATTTT	CASSQDPQGGQPQPQHF
TRBJ2-1	.	TRBV6-5	TRBD2	TGTGCCAGCAGGCCCGGATACGGGACTAGCGAGGGGCAGTTCTTC	CASRPGYGTSEGQFF
TRBJ2-1	.	TRBV5-1	TRBD1	TGCGCCAGCAGCTTGGCAGGGGGCACCTACAATGAGCAGTTCTTC	CASSLAGGTYNEQFF
TRBJ1-4	once	TRBV2	.	TGTGCCAGCAGACCCTATGGGGGGCAGGGGGAAAAACTGTTTTTT	CASRPYGGQGEKLFF
TRBJ2-5	.	TRBV6-5	TRBD2	TGTGCCAGCAGTACGGGACTAGCGGGACTAGAGACCCAGTACTTC	CASSTGLAGLETQYF
TRBJ1-5	.	TRBV27	.	TGTGCCAGCAGTTTTTCCCCGCTTCGGCCCCAGCATTTT	CASSFSPLRPQHF
TRBJ1-1	.	TRBV5-4	.	TGTGCCAGCAGCCAAGAAGTGGGGAGGAACACTGAAGCTTTCTTT	CASSQEVGRNTEAFF
TRBJ1-5	.	TRBV6-1	.	TGTGCCAGCAGGCAGAGGGTTAGCAATCAGCCCCAGCATTTT	CASRQRVSNQPQHF
TRBJ2-1	.	TRBV5-1	TRBD2	TGCGCCAGCAGCACCAGAGCGGGAGGGGGGACCAATGAGCAGTTCTTC	CASSTRAGGGTNEQFF
TRBJ1-4	.	TRBV2	TRBD1	TGTGCCAGCAGGTGGGACAGGGGATCGACTAATGAAAAACTGTTTTTT	CASRWDRGSTNEKLFF
TRBJ1-6	.	TRBV18	TRBD1	TGTGCCAGCTCTCCTAGACAGGGAATTTCACCCCTCCACTTT	CASSPRQGISPLHF
TRBJ2-3	.	TRBV29-1	.	TGCAGCGTTGAAGATGGCGATACGCAGTATTTT	CSVEDGDTQYF
TRBJ1-1	.	TRBV20-1	.	TGCAGTGCTCTACCTGGCACTGAAGCTTTCTTT	CSALPGTEAFF
TRBJ2-7	.	TRBV7-8	.	TGTGCCAGCAGCTTAGGGCAAATCGGAGGCGACGAGCAGTACTTC	CASSLGQIGGDEQYF
TRBJ1-1	.	TRBV6-4	TRBD1	TGTGCCAGCAGTGACTCGGGGACAGTGTCCGGGCAAGCTTTCTTT	CASSDSGTVSGQAFF
TRBJ2-1	.	TRBV29-1	.	TGCAGCGTTGGGACGAATGAGCAGTTCTTC	CSVGTNEQFF
TRBJ2-7	.	TRBV5-1	.	TGCGCCAGCAGCTTGGCCCGGGCGACTACCTACGAGCAGTACTTC	CASSLARATTYEQYF
TRBJ1-2	.	TRBV5-5	TRBD1	TGTGCCAGCAGCTTGGGAGTAGGGACAGCGTTCTATGGCTACACCTTC	CASSLGVGTAFYGYTF
TRBJ1-4	.	TRBV9	.	TGTGCCAGCAGCGCTAGAGGAGGGGGTGGTAGTAATGAAAAACTGTTTTTT	CASSARGGGGSNEKLFF
TRBJ2-3	.	TRBV6-1	.	TGTGCCAGCAGAGAACTCCCGACAAGCACAGATACGCAGTATTTT	CASRELPTSTDTQYF
TRBJ2-6	.	TRBV7-3	TRBD1	TGTGCCAGCAGCCCTTTATGGGGACAGGGATCCCCAGTTGGGGCCAACGTCCTGACTTTC	CASSPLWGQGSPVGANVLTF